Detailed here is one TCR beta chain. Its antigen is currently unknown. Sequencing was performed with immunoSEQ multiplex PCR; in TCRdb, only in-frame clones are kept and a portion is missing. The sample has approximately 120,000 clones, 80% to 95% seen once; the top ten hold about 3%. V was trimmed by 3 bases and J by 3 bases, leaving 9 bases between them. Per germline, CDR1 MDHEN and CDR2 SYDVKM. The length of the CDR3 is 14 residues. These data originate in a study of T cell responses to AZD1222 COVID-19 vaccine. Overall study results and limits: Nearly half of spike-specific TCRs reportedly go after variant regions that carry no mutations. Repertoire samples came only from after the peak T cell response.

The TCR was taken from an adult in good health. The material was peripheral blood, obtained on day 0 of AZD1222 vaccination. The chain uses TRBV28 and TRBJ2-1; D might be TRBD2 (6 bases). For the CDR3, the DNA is TGTGCCAGCAGTTTTCGAGCGGGCTACAATGAGCAGTTCTTC. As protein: CASSFRAGYNEQFF.